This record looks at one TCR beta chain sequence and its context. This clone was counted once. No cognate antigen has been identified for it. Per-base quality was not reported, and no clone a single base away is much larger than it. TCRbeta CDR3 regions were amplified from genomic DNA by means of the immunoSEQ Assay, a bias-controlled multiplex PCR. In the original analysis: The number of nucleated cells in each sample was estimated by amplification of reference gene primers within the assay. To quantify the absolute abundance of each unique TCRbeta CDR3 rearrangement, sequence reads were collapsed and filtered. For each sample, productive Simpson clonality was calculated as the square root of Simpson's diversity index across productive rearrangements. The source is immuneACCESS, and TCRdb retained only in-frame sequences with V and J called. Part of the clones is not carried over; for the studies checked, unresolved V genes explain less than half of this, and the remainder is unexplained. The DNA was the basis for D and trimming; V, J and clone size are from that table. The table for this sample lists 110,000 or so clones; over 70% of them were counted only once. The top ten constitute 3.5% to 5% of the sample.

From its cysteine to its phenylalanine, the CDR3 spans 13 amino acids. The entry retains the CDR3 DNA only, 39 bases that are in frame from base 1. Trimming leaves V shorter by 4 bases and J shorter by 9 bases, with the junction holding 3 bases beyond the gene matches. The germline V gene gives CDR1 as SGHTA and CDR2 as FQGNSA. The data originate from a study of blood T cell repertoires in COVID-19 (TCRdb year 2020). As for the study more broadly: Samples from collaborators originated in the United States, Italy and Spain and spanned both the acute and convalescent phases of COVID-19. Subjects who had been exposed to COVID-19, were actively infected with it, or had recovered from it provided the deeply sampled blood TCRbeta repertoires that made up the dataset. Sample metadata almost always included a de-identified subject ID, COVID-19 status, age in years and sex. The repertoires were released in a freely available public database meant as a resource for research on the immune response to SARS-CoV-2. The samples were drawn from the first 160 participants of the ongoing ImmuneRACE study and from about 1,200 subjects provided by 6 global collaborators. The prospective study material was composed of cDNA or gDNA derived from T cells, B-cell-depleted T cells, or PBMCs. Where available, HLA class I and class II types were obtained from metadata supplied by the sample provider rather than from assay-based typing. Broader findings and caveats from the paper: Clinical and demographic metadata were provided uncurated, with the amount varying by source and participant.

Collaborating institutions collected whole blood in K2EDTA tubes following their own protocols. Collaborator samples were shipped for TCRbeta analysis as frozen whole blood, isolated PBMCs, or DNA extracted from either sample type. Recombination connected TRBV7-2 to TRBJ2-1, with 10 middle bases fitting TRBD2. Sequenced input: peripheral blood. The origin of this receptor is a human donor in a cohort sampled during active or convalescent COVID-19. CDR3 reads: CASSYQRGGEQFF. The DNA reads TGTGCCAGCAGCTACCAGCGGGGGGGTGAGCAGTTCTTC.